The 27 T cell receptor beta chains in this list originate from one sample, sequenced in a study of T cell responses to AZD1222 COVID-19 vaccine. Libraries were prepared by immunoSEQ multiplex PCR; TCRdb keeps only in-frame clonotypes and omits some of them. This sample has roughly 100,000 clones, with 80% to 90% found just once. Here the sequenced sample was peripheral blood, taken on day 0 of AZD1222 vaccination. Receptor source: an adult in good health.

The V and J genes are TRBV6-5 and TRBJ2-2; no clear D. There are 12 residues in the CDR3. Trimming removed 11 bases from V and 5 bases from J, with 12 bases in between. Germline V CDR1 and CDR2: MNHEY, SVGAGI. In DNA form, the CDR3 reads TGTGCCTCCCGGGTTGTAACCGGGGAGCTGTTTTTT. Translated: CASRVVTGELFF.

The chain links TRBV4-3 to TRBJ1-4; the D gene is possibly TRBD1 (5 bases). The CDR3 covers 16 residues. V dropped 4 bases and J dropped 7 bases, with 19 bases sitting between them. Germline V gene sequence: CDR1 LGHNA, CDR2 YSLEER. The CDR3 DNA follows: TGCGCCAGCAGCCCCGGGGCGGGGATATTAGTTGAAAAACTGTTTTTT. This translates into CASSPGAGILVEKLFF.

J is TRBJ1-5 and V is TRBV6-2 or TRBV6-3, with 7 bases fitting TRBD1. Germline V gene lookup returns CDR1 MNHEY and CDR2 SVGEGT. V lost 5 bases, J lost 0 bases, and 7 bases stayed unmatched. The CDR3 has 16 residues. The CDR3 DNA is TGTGCCAGCAGTAAGGGGGCTGGGTATAGCAATCAGCCCCAGCATTTT. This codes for CASSKGAGYSNQPQHF.

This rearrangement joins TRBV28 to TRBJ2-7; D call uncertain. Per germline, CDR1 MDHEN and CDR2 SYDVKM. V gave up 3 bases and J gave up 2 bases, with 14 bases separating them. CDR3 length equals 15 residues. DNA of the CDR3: TGTGCCAGCAGTTTTCGGGCAGGTCGTACCTACGAGCAGTACTTC. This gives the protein CASSFRAGRTYEQYF.

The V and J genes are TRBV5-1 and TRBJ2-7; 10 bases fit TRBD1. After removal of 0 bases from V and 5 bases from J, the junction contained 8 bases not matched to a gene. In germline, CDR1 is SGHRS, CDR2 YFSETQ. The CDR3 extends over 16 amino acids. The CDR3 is CASSLAHGTGVDEQYF. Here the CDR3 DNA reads TGCGCCAGCAGCTTGGCTCATGGGACAGGGGTTGACGAGCAGTACTTC.

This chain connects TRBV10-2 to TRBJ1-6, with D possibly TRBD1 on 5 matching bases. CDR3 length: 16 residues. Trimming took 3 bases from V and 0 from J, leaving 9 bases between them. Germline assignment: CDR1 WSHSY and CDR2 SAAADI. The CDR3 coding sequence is TGCGCCAGCAGTGACGAGGGGAGCTCCTATAATTCACCCCTCCACTTT. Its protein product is CASSDEGSSYNSPLHF.

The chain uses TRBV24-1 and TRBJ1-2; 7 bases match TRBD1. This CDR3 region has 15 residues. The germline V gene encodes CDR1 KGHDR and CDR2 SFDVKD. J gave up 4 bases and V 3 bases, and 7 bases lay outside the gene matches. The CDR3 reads CATSDPQGTSYGYTF. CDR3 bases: TGTGCCACCAGTGATCCACAGGGGACCAGCTATGGCTACACCTTC.

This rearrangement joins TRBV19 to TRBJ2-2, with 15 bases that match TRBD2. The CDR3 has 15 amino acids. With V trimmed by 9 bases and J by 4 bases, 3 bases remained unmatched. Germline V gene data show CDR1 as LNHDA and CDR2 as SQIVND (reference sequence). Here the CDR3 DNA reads TGTGCCAGCGGGACTAGCGGGAGGCCCACCGGGGAGCTGTTTTTT. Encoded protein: CASGTSGRPTGELFF. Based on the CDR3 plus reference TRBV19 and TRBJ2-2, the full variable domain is DGGITQSPKYLFRKEGQNVTLSCEQNLNHDAMYWYRQDPGQGLRLIYYSQIVNDFQKGDIAEGYSVSREKKESFPLTVTSAQKNPTAFYLCASGTSGRPTGELFFGEGSRLTVL.

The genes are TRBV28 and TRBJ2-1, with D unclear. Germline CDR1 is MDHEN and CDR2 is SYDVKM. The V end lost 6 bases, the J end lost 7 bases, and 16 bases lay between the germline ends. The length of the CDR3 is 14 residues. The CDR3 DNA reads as TGTGCCAGCAGAAATCCGCGCCGCCGGAATGAGCAGTTCTTC. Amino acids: CASRNPRRRNEQFF.

The CDR3 DNA is TGTGCCAGCAGCGACCGGACTAGCGGGGGGAACACCGGGGAGCTGTTTTTT. It specifies CASSDRTSGGNTGELFF. The chain combines TRBV5-4 with TRBJ2-2, with TRBD2 matching over 13 bases. V shed 4 bases, J shed 1 base, and the junction held 4 bases outside the gene matches. This CDR3 has 17 residues. Germline CDR1 is SGHNT and CDR2 is YYREEE (reference sequence). Together with reference TRBV5-4 and TRBJ2-2, the CDR3 gives the full variable domain: ETGVTQSPTHLIKTRGQQVTLRCSSQSGHNTVSWYQQALGQGPQFIFQYYREEENGRGNFPPRFSGLQFPNYSSELNVNALELDDSALYLCASSDRTSGGNTGELFFGEGSRLTVL.

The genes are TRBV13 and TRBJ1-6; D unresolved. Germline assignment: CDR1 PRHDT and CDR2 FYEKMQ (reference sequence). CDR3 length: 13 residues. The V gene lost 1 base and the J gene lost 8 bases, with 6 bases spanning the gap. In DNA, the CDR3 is TGTGCCAGCAGCTTAGACACGTATTCACCCCTCCACTTT. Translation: CASSLDTYSPLHF.

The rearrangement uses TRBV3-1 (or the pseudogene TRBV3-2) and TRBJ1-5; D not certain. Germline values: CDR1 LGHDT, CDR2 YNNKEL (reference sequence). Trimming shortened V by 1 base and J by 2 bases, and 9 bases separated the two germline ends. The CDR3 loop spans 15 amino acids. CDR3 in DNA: TGTGCCAGCAGCCAAGGAGACACCGGCAATCAGCCCCAGCATTTT. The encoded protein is CASSQGDTGNQPQHF.

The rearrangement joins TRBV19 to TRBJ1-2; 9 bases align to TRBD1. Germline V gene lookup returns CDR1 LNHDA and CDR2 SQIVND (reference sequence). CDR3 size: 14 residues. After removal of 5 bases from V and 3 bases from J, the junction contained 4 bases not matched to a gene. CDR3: CASSGTGRHYGYTF. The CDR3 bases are TGTGCCAGTAGTGGGACAGGGAGGCACTATGGCTACACCTTC.

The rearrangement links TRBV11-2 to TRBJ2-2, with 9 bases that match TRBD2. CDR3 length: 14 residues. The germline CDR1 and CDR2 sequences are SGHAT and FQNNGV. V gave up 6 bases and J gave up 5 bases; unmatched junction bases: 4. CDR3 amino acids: CASRTLAGTGELFF. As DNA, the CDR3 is TGTGCCAGCAGAACCCTAGCGGGGACCGGGGAGCTGTTTTTT.

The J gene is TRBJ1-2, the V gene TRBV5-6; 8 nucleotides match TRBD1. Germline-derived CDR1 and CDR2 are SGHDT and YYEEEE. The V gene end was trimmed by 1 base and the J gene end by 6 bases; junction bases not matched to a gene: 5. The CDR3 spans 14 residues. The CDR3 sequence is CASSLKTGANGYTF. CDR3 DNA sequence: TGTGCCAGCAGCTTGAAGACAGGGGCAAATGGCTACACCTTC.

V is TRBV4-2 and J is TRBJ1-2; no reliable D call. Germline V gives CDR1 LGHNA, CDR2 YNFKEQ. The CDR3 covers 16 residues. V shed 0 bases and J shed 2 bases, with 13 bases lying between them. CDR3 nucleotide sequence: TGTGCCAGCAGCCAAGAAACTTCACCGTCAAACTATGGCTACACCTTC. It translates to CASSQETSPSNYGYTF.

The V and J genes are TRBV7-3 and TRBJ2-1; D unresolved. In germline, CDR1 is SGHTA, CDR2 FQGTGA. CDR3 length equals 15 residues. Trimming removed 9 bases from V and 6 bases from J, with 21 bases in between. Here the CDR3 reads CARPRVILDCNEQFF. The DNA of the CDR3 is TGTGCCAGGCCAAGGGTGATCCTCGATTGCAATGAGCAGTTCTTC.

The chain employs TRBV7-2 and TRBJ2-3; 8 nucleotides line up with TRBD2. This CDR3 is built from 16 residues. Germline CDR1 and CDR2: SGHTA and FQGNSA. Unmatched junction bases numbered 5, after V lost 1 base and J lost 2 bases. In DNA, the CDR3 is TGTGCCAGCAGCTTAGGGGTTAGCGGGAACACAGATACGCAGTATTTT. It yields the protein CASSLGVSGNTDTQYF.

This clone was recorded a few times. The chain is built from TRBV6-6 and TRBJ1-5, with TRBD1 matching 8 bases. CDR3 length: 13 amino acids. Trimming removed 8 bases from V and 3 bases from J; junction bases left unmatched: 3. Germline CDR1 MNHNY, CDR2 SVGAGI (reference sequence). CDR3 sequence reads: CASEGQDNQPQHF. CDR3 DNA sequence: TGTGCCAGCGAGGGACAGGACAATCAGCCCCAGCATTTT.

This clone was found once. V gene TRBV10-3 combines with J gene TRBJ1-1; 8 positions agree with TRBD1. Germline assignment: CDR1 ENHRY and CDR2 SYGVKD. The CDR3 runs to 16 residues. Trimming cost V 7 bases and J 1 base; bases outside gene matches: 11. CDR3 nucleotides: TGTGCCATCATGGGAGGACAGGGACAGACGAACACTGAAGCTTTCTTT. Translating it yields CAIMGGQGQTNTEAFF.

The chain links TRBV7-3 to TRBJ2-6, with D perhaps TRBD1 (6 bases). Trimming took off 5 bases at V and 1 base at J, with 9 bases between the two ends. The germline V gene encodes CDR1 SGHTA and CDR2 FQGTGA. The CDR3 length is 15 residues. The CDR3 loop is CASSPQGSGANVLTF. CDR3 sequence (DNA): TGTGCCAGCAGCCCTCAGGGGTCTGGGGCCAACGTCCTGACTTTC.

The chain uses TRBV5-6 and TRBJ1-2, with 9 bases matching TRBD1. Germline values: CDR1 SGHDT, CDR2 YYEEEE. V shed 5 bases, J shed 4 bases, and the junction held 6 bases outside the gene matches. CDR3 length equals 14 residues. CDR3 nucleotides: TGTGCCAGCAGGCTACAGGGGGCCCTCTATGGCTACACCTTC. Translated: CASRLQGALYGYTF.

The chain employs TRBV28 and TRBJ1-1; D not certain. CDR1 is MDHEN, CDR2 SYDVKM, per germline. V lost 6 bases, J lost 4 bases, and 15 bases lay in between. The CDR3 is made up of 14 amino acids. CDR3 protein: CASRPRIATTEAFF. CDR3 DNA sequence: TGTGCCAGCAGGCCCCGTATCGCTACCACTGAAGCTTTCTTT.

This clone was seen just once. The CDR3 sequence is CASSSTDRALNSPLHF. CDR3 bases: TGTGCCAGCAGCTCCACGGACAGGGCTCTTAATTCACCCCTCCACTTT. This chain joins TRBV7-2 and TRBJ1-6; TRBD1 aligns across 8 bases. Germline V gene data show CDR1 as SGHTA and CDR2 as FQGNSA. J was trimmed by 6 bases and V by 4 bases; bases with no gene match: 8. CDR3 length: 16 amino acids.

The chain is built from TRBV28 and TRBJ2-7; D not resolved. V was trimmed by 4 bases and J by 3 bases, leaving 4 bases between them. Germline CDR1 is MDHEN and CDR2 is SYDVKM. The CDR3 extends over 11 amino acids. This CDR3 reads CASSYNYEQYF. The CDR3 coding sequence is TGTGCCAGCAGTTACAACTACGAGCAGTACTTC.

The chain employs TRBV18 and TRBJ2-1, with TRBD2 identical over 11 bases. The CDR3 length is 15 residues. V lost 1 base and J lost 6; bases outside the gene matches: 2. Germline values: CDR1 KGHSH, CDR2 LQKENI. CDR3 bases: TGTGCCAGCTCACCACGTACTAGCGGGAGCAATGAGCAGTTCTTC. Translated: CASSPRTSGSNEQFF.

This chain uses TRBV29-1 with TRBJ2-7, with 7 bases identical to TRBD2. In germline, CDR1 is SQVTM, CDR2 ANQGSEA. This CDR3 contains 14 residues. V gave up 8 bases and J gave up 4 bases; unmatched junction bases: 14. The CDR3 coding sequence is TGCAGCCCCCCCACTGGGGGGGGGAAGTACGAGCAGTACTTC. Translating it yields CSPPTGGGKYEQYF.